This record concerns one T cell receptor (beta chain) sequence. This clonotype was counted ten times or more. Its antigen target is currently unknown. Base qualities are not provided; no much larger clone lies one nucleotide away. The record originates from a study of T cells after yellow fever vaccination (dated by TCRdb to the late 2010s). In terms of the full investigation: Libraries from fractions with low cell numbers were prepared with the SMART-Seq v4 Ultra Low Input RNA kit. To follow T-cell clones before and after primary and booster YFV17D yellow fever vaccination, bulk TCR alpha and beta repertoires were sequenced over time. Bulk PBMC replicates and cell subsets were isolated from blood drawn at multiple timepoints before and after both primary and secondary immunization. Two healthy male donors made up the cohort, one aged 18 to 30 years and the other aged 30 to 39 years.

Summary of the overall study and its limitations: Compared with the primary T-cell response, the secondary T-cell response was weaker but faster, peaking on day 5 rather than day 15. A small share of clonotypes occurred in both CD4 and CD8 compartments, likely arising from convergent recombination. Only two donors were included in the study, so the extent to which the findings can be generalized is limited. Because abundant contaminating clonotypes from the bulk population could be contained in FACS-sorted repertoires, computational filtering was required. After the booster, most of the clones that had expanded following primary vaccination were detected again (roughly 96% of CD4 and around 90% of CD8), which suggests that memory was broadly maintained.

The treatment or condition label of this sample denotes: live attenuated yellow fever vaccine strain. A standard Ficoll-Paque protocol was used to isolate PBMCs from peripheral blood. Dynabeads CD4 and CD8 positive selection kits were used to isolate CD4 and CD8 T-cell fractions. RNA was extracted with TriZol from bulk PBMCs, CD4 and CD8 fractions, and dextramer-positive and dextramer-negative fractions. Per the germline V gene, SGHRS is the CDR1 and YFSETQ is the CDR2. The CDR3, from cysteine to phenylalanine, totals 14 residues. Only the CDR3 region is kept as DNA, spanning 42 bases read in frame from base 1. The junction carries 8 bases between V and J, which are trimmed by 0 bases and 7 bases respectively. Synthesis of TCR cDNA relied on 5'RACE template switching, a step that introduced a universal primer site along with unique molecular identifiers. Priming for cDNA synthesis came from both the TCR alpha and TCR beta constant segments. Two PCR steps were used to amplify libraries, with sample barcodes and sequencing adapters being added in the second step. Libraries were sequenced on Illumina HiSeq 2500 (2x100 bp) or NovaSeq (2x150 bp). From the authors' description of their analysis: Reads were demultiplexed and collapsed into UMI consensus sequences with MIGEC, and V(D)J alignment was performed with MiXCR. Vaccine-responding clonotypes were identified with edgeR using replicate PBMC samples, with FDR below 0.01 and a log2 fold change above 5 up to day 15 being required. CD4 or CD8 identity was assigned to each bulk clonotype according to whether the clonotype was present at higher abundance in the sequenced CD4 repertoire or the sequenced CD8 repertoire. TCRdb reanalyzed the raw reads on its own, using fastp at Q25 for trimming and MiXCR for clone calling, and kept in-frame beta chains. Every distinct CDR3 protein forms one entry, paired with its most common genes and DNA. TCRdb, not the authors, supplied the V and J calls. The sample profile shows more than 95,000 distinct CDR3 sequences; 7.4% of them were found once. The ten largest make up roughly 2.5% of the sample.

The chain links TRBV5-1 with TRBJ1-6, with the D gene not clear enough to name. Specimen: CD4+ T cells sorted from PBMCs, collected more than 8 days after the first yellow fever vaccination. The sequence was collected from a man aged 18 to 30 who received the YFV17D yellow fever vaccine. The DNA sequence follows: TGCGCCAGCAGCTTGGACGGAGGGAATTCACCCCTCCACTTT. Translated, it gives CASSLDGGNSPLHF.